The 13 T cell receptor beta chains listed next were all sequenced from one sample in a study of blood T cells in healthy people across ages. Sample-barcoded 5' priming and a J-beta primer mix drove a second PCR of about 6 to 12 cycles. Each CDR3 protein is one row after TCRdb ran MiXCR on the 5' RACE reads. The repertoire includes about 1.6 million distinct CDR3 sequences, 30% to 35% of them detected once, and about 11% sits in the top ten. Sequences were obtained from blood. All receptors come from a woman aged 30 to 39 in good health.

With respect to this clonotype: The junction differs from germline at one of its ends, possibly a read error. The gene calls are TRBV4-1 and TRBJ2-1; TRBD2 is a possible D gene (6 bases). The CDR3 has 13 amino acids. In germline, CDR1 is MGHRA, CDR2 YSYEKL. CDR3 residues: CTSSQTRSNEQFF. DNA of the CDR3: TGCACCAGCAGCCAGACTAGGTCCAATGAGCAGTTCTTC.

The genes are TRBV2 and TRBJ2-7; D not resolved. The CDR3 length is 17 residues. Germline V gene lookup returns CDR1 SNHLY and CDR2 FYNNEI. V dropped 5 bases and J dropped 0 bases, with 20 bases sitting between them. The CDR3 sequence: CASSPHSARRSSYEQYF. CDR3 in DNA: TGTGCCAGCAGTCCCCACAGCGCCAGGAGAAGCTCCTACGAGCAGTACTTC.

The rearrangement uses TRBV4-1 and TRBJ1-5; TRBD1 might be the D (5 bases). The CDR3 has 15 residues. V gave up 1 base and J gave up 7 bases, with 14 bases separating them. Germline-derived CDR1 and CDR2 are MGHRA and YSYEKL. The CDR3 DNA reads TGCGCCAGCAGCCAAGGGTGGGGGAGTTGGCAGCCCCAGCATTTT. It is translated as CASSQGWGSWQPQHF.

V is TRBV7-2 and J is TRBJ1-1; D not resolved. Looked up from germline, CDR1 is SGHTA and CDR2 is FQGNSA. The CDR3 consists of 15 residues. V lost 2 bases and J 1 base, leaving 11 bases between the germline ends. The CDR3: CASSLSGRKNTEAFF. The CDR3 coding sequence is TGTGCCAGCAGCTTAAGTGGCAGAAAGAACACTGAAGCTTTCTTT.

On this clonotype itself: A much larger clone lies a single base off, so this may be a read error. The chain links TRBV3-1 to TRBJ2-1; 7 bases agree with TRBD2. The CDR3 length is 16 residues. Germline V gene data show CDR1 as LGHDT and CDR2 as YNNKEL (reference sequence). Trimming took 4 bases from V and 7 from J; bases not matched to a gene: 13. CDR3 residues: CASSPSSSGFGNEQFF. The CDR3, as DNA: TGTGCCAGCAGCCCATCCTCTAGCGGTTTCGGGAATGAGCAGTTCTTC.

This clonotype was observed a handful of times. The chain joins TRBV3-1 to TRBJ2-7, with 9 bases that match TRBD1. The CDR3 is made up of 13 amino acids. CDR1 LGHDT and CDR2 YNNKEL come from the germline V gene (reference sequence). The trim removed 6 bases at V and 6 bases at J, leaving 6 bases unmatched. CDR3 DNA: TGTGCCAGCAGGGGGACAGGGAGAGGCGAGCAGTACTTC. Its translation: CASRGTGRGEQYF.

This clonotype came up once. V and J are TRBV27 and TRBJ2-7; 7 positions agree with TRBD1. V lost 3 bases to trimming and J lost 4 bases; unmatched junction nucleotides: 3. Germline V gene sequence: CDR1 MNHEY, CDR2 SMNVEV (reference sequence). The CDR3 consists of 13 residues. CDR3 sequence reads: CASSFGQEYEQYF. CDR3 DNA: TGTGCCAGCAGTTTCGGACAGGAATACGAGCAGTACTTC.

The chain has TRBV12-3 or TRBV12-4 and TRBJ2-3; D unclear. CDR3 size: 14 residues. The germline V and J ends were trimmed by 3 bases and 4 bases, with 11 bases remaining between them. CDR3 sequence: CASSLSANADTQYF. The CDR3 nucleotides are TGTGCCAGCAGTTTGTCCGCGAACGCAGATACGCAGTATTTT.

The CDR3 sequence is CASSPDLDRKYNEQFF. CDR3 bases: TGTGCCAGCAGCCCCGACCTAGACAGGAAGTACAATGAGCAGTTCTTC. V and J are TRBV6-6 and TRBJ2-1, with D possibly matching TRBD1 (6 bases). Germline V gives CDR1 MNHNY, CDR2 SVGAGI (reference sequence). With 6 bases removed from V and 4 bases from J, the gap between germline ends came to 19 bases. The CDR3 has 16 residues.

This clonotype was counted only a few times. The chain carries TRBV12-3 or TRBV12-4 and TRBJ2-5; the D gene is possibly TRBD2 (7 bases). The CDR3 has 17 residues. V lost 3 bases, J lost 5 bases, and 22 bases lay in between. This chain's CDR3 is CASSFWGASGGRETQYF. DNA for the CDR3: TGTGCCAGCAGTTTCTGGGGGGCTAGCGGAGGGAGGGAGACCCAGTACTTC.

This clonotype was seen a few times. V gene TRBV12-3 or TRBV12-4 combines with J gene TRBJ1-3; D unresolved. Trimming shortened V by 8 bases and J by 0 bases, and 11 bases separated the two germline ends. This CDR3 contains 14 residues. DNA of the CDR3: TGTGCCAGCCAAATTGCCCTCTCTGGAAACACCATATATTTT. The encoded protein is CASQIALSGNTIYF.

The chain uses TRBV11-2 and TRBJ2-7; D might be TRBD2 (5 bases). The CDR3 totals 16 residues. Trimming took 5 bases from V and 2 from J, leaving 19 bases between them. Germline values: CDR1 SGHAT, CDR2 FQNNGV. The CDR3 protein is CASSPLVLREAYEQYF. CDR3 nucleotide sequence: TGTGCCAGCAGCCCCCTGGTACTTCGGGAAGCCTACGAGCAGTACTTC.

This clonotype was detected a few times. V usage is TRBV28 and J usage is TRBJ2-7; the match to TRBD1 covers 8 bases. The J segment lost 4 bases and the V segment lost 8 bases, leaving 13 bases of the junction unmatched. The CDR3 has 15 amino acids. CDR1 MDHEN and CDR2 SYDVKM come from the germline V gene. DNA of the CDR3: TGTGCCAGCCGTTCCTCAGGGGGCGACGGGTACGAGCAGTACTTC. Protein product: CASRSSGGDGYEQYF.